The 16 T cell receptor beta chains reported below all come from one sample, sequenced in a study of T cell responses to AZD1222 COVID-19 vaccine. Sequenced by immunoSEQ multiplex PCR; TCRdb stores in-frame clones only, minus some. The data show about 270,000 clones, 90% to 95% seen once. The sample in question was peripheral blood, obtained 28 days after the second AZD1222 dose. These receptors came from an adult who received the AZD1222 COVID-19 vaccine.

The chain couples TRBV27 to TRBJ2-1; TRBD2 agrees at 11 bases. V shed 6 bases, J shed 8 bases, and the junction held 3 bases outside the gene matches. CDR3 length: 13 amino acids. Per the germline V gene, CDR1 is MNHEY and CDR2 is SMNVEV (reference sequence). The CDR3 coding sequence is TGTGCCAGCAGCACTAGCGGGGGCGATGAGCAGTTCTTC. This sequence encodes CASSTSGGDEQFF.

The chain's CDR3 is CASMLSHGVGETQYF. CDR3 bases: TGTGCCAGCATGTTGAGCCATGGGGTTGGGGAGACCCAGTACTTC. The J gene is TRBJ2-5, the V gene TRBV28; no clear D gene. CDR3 length: 15 amino acids. Germline CDR1 and CDR2: MDHEN and SYDVKM. The V end lost 7 bases, the J end lost 5 bases, and 20 bases lay between the germline ends.

V gene TRBV30 combines with J gene TRBJ2-7; 9 bases fit TRBD2. Germline V lookup: CDR1 GTSNPN, CDR2 SVGIG (reference sequence). The CDR3 runs 15 residues. V shed 6 bases and J 3 bases; nucleotides not matched to a gene: 12. CDR3 nucleotides: TGTGCCTGTAGCTCTGTAGCGGGAGTAGGCTACGAGCAGTACTTC. Encoded protein: CACSSVAGVGYEQYF.

The rearrangement joins TRBV28 to TRBJ1-5; D ambiguous. Trimming shortened V by 10 bases and J by 0 bases, and 19 bases separated the two germline ends. CDR1 MDHEN and CDR2 SYDVKM come from the germline V gene. CDR3 length: 16 amino acids. CDR3 region: CAIRGRLDYSNQPQHF. DNA for the CDR3: TGTGCCATCCGCGGAAGGTTGGATTATAGCAATCAGCCCCAGCATTTT.

The chain carries TRBV5-4 and TRBJ2-7; a weak D match, TRBD1 (7 bases). Between the trimmed V and J ends, which lost 4 bases and 0 bases, there was a span of 14 bases. This CDR3 is 15 amino acids long. Germline CDR1 is SGHNT and CDR2 is YYREEE (reference sequence). The CDR3 DNA sequence: TGTGCCAGCAGCGCGGGACAGAGGAGCTCCTACGAGCAGTACTTC. Residues: CASSAGQRSSYEQYF.

V is TRBV19 and J is TRBJ1-1; D remains unclear. CDR1 and CDR2 (germline): LNHDA, SQIVND (reference sequence). The CDR3 has 13 amino acids. The V end lost 11 bases, the J end lost 7 bases, and 20 bases lay between the germline ends. CDR3 in DNA: TGTGCCTCCCGTGGGGTGGGGAACCGTGAAGCTTTCTTT. Protein: CASRGVGNREAFF. Filled out from reference TRBV19 and TRBJ1-1, the complete variable domain reads DGGITQSPKYLFRKEGQNVTLSCEQNLNHDAMYWYRQDPGQGLRLIYYSQIVNDFQKGDIAEGYSVSREKKESFPLTVTSAQKNPTAFYLCASRGVGNREAFFGQGTRLTVV.

The chain is built from TRBV6-2 or TRBV6-3 and TRBJ1-4; D not certain. The CDR3 extends over 11 amino acids. Trimming removed 5 bases from V and 11 bases from J, with 9 bases in between. CDR1 MNHEY and CDR2 SVGEGT come from the germline V gene. The chain's CDR3 is CASSQGLKLFF. CDR3 nucleotides: TGTGCCAGCAGTCAAGGACTGAAACTGTTTTTT.

J is TRBJ1-2 and V is TRBV7-2; D is possibly TRBD1 (5 bases). V shed 1 base and J shed 7 bases, with 10 bases lying between them. CDR1 is SGHTA, CDR2 FQGNSA, per germline. The CDR3 runs 13 residues. CDR3 protein: CASSLDTRGGYTF. The CDR3 nucleotides are TGTGCCAGCAGCTTAGATACTAGGGGTGGCTACACCTTC.

The rearrangement uses TRBV5-1 and TRBJ1-2; 10 bases align to TRBD1. The V and J ends lost 4 bases and 7 bases, in that order; junction bases with no gene match: 13. The CDR3 consists of 16 residues. Germline assignment: CDR1 SGHRS and CDR2 YFSETQ. The CDR3 region is CASSLTPGQGSRGYTF. CDR3 in DNA: TGCGCCAGCAGCCTCACACCGGGACAGGGGTCGCGTGGCTACACCTTC.

The V call is TRBV3-1 (or the pseudogene TRBV3-2), the J call TRBJ2-7; no clear D gene. The germline V gene has CDR1 LGHDT and CDR2 YNNKEL (reference sequence). V lost 1 base to trimming and J lost 5 bases, with 9 bases between them. This CDR3 comprises 13 residues. The CDR3 DNA follows: TGTGCCAGCAGCCAAGTAGGCAGGCACGAGCAGTACTTC. Amino acid sequence: CASSQVGRHEQYF.

The chain links TRBV5-5 to TRBJ1-5, with D perhaps matching TRBD1 (5 bases). V was pared by 5 bases and J by 0 bases, with 18 bases between. This CDR3 comprises 17 residues. CDR1 is SGHKS and CDR2 is YYEKEE in the germline V gene (reference sequence). The CDR3 DNA follows: TGTGCCAGCAGGTTAGGGGTGAATGTGGATAGCAATCAGCCCCAGCATTTT. Translated: CASRLGVNVDSNQPQHF. Using reference TRBV5-5 and TRBJ1-5 for the parts outside the CDR3, the full variable domain is DAGVTQSPTHLIKTRGQQVTLRCSPISGHKSVSWYQQVLGQGPQFIFQYYEKEERGRGNFPDRFSARQFPNYSSELNVNALLLGDSALYLCASRLGVNVDSNQPQHFGDGTRLSIL.

The J gene is TRBJ1-3, the V gene TRBV10-3; D gene ambiguous. Trimming stripped 3 bases from V and 4 bases from J, with 22 bases between. The CDR3 totals 18 residues. CDR1 ENHRY and CDR2 SYGVKD come from the germline V gene. The CDR3 region has the DNA TGTGCCATCAGTGATTCGCGGCTACCTCACTCCACGGGAAACACCATATATTTT. This gives the protein CAISDSRLPHSTGNTIYF.

The chain combines TRBV9 with TRBJ2-1; 11 nucleotides align to TRBD2. In germline, CDR1 is SGDLS, CDR2 YYNGEE. There are 13 residues in the CDR3. J lost 15 bases, V lost 4 bases, and 9 bases had no gene match. CDR3 DNA: TGTGCCAGCAGCCCAACTAGCGGGGGCTCGGGGTTCTTC. Translating it yields CASSPTSGGSGFF. The full variable domain, completed using reference TRBV9 and TRBJ2-1, is DSGVTQTPKHLITATGQRVTLRCSPRSGDLSVYWYQQSLDQGLQFLIQYYNGEERAKGNILERFSAQQFPDLHSELNLSSLELGDSALYFCASSPTSGGSGFFGPGTRLTVL.

Only one count was recorded for this clone. V and J are TRBV7-9 and TRBJ2-1, with no clear D. Trimming took off 4 bases at V and 0 bases at J, with 10 bases between the two ends. This CDR3 comprises 15 residues. Germline V CDR1 and CDR2: SEHNR, FQNEAQ (reference sequence). DNA for the CDR3: TGTGCCAGCAGCTATGACTCCGTCTCCTACAATGAGCAGTTCTTC. Translating gives CASSYDSVSYNEQFF.

V gene TRBV18 combines with J gene TRBJ2-2; D call uncertain. The germline V gene has CDR1 KGHSH and CDR2 LQKENI. The CDR3 is 15 residues long. Trimming took 2 bases from V and 8 from J, leaving 15 bases between them. CDR3 loop: CASSPGLEDPGELFF. CDR3 DNA: TGTGCCAGCTCACCAGGGTTAGAAGATCCGGGGGAGCTGTTTTTT.

In regard to this clone: At one end the junction does not follow the germline gene, possibly because of a read error. This chain connects TRBV11-2 to TRBJ1-2, with a weak D call TRBD1 (6 bases). Per germline, CDR1 SGHAT and CDR2 FQNNGV. The CDR3 totals 14 residues. The CDR3 DNA reads as TGTGCCCGCAGCCGGGGCGGGGGGGCCTATGGCTACACCTTC. Translation: CARSRGGGAYGYTF.